These 9 T cell receptor beta chains were all obtained from the same sample, sequenced in a study of glioma-infiltrating T cells after dendritic cell vaccination. Only in-frame clones appear in the TCRdb table, and some are missing; sequencing was by immunoSEQ multiplex PCR. The data show 93,000 or so clones, 75% to 85% seen once. The sample consisted of blood, taken before dendritic cell vaccination. The receptor source for this set is a human donor with glioblastoma.

Concerning this clone: Other nucleotide sequences in the sample specify the same CDR3. The chain joins TRBV5-1 to TRBJ2-1, with 7 bases aligning to TRBD2. Looked up from germline, CDR1 is SGHRS and CDR2 is YFSETQ. The CDR3 runs 15 residues. Germline trimming cut 0 bases from V and 6 bases from J; bases unmatched to any gene: 6. As DNA, the CDR3 is TGCGCCAGCAGCTTGGTGGGCGGGGGAAGCAATGAGCAGTTCTTC. Its translation is CASSLVGGGSNEQFF.

The J gene is TRBJ1-2, the V gene TRBV4-3; D possibly corresponds to TRBD1 (5 bases). V lost 0 bases to trimming and J lost 3 bases, with 20 bases between them. CDR1 and CDR2 (germline): LGHNA, YSLEER. The CDR3 consists of 18 residues. In nucleotides, the CDR3 is TGCGCCAGCAGCCAAGATCCCGGACACCCGGAATGGGACTATGGCTACACCTTC. This gives the protein CASSQDPGHPEWDYGYTF.

The chain employs TRBV2 and TRBJ2-6; TRBD2 might be the D (5 bases). Trimming removed 5 bases at V and 4 bases at J, with 18 bases between. The CDR3 sequence is 17 residues long. Germline V gives CDR1 SNHLY, CDR2 FYNNEI. The DNA of the CDR3 is TGTGCCAGCAGTAAATCGAGGGCAGCCGCCGGGGCCAACGTCCTGACTTTC. Protein product: CASSKSRAAAGANVLTF.

This clone was seen a few times. V gene TRBV4-1 combines with J gene TRBJ1-4; 10 nucleotides align to TRBD1. CDR1 and CDR2 from the germline V gene are MGHRA and YSYEKL. The trim removed 2 bases at V and 7 bases at J, leaving 7 bases unmatched. The CDR3 extends over 16 amino acids. CDR3 sequence: CASSQLGTGVAEKLFF. The CDR3 bases are TGCGCCAGCAGCCAACTTGGGACAGGGGTCGCTGAAAAACTGTTTTTT.

The V gene is TRBV5-4, the J gene TRBJ1-1; D perhaps matches TRBD1 (6 bases). Germline V lookup: CDR1 SGHNT, CDR2 YYREEE (reference sequence). Trimming shortened V by 3 bases and J by 1 base, and 13 bases separated the two germline ends. CDR3 size: 15 residues. CDR3 amino acids: CASSSIWTANTEAFF. CDR3 nucleotide sequence: TGTGCCAGCAGCTCAATATGGACAGCGAACACTGAAGCTTTCTTT. The variable domain in full, completed from reference TRBV5-4 and TRBJ1-1, reads ETGVTQSPTHLIKTRGQQVTLRCSSQSGHNTVSWYQQALGQGPQFIFQYYREEENGRGNFPPRFSGLQFPNYSSELNVNALELDDSALYLCASSSIWTANTEAFFGQGTRLTVV.

The chain joins TRBV6-5 to TRBJ2-5, with 9 bases fitting TRBD1. The CDR3 has 14 residues. CDR1 is MNHEY, CDR2 SVGAGI, per germline. J was trimmed by 5 bases and V by 2 bases; bases with no gene match: 3. The CDR3 coding sequence is TGTGCCAGCAGTTACCCCGGACAGGGGGAGACCCAGTACTTC. Amino acids: CASSYPGQGETQYF.

V and J are TRBV6-1 and TRBJ2-2; TRBD2 matches 8 bases. CDR1 MNHNS and CDR2 SASEGT come from the germline V gene. The CDR3 contains 15 residues. Trimming at V came to 4 bases and at J to 7 bases, leaving 8 bases not matched to a gene. CDR3 bases: TGTGCCAGCAGTGCTAGCGGGCTCGGAAGCGGGGAGCTGTTTTTT. Translating it yields CASSASGLGSGELFF.

The gene calls are TRBV5-4 and TRBJ2-1, with D possibly being TRBD2 (6 bases). V lost 4 bases and J 4 bases, leaving 18 bases between the germline ends. The CDR3 covers 16 residues. The V gene's germline CDR1 is SGHNT and CDR2 YYREEE (reference sequence). For the CDR3, the DNA is TGTGCCAGCAGCCCGGCGGGGCGGGGAGGATACAATGAGCAGTTCTTC. Encoded protein: CASSPAGRGGYNEQFF.

This chain joins TRBV14 and TRBJ1-2, with TRBD1 as a possible D gene (6 bases). Between the trimmed V and J ends, which lost 2 bases and 3 bases, there was a span of 10 bases. The CDR3 totals 14 residues. Germline values: CDR1 SGHDN, CDR2 FVKESK. The CDR3 nucleotides are TGTGCCAGCAGCCAAAGCCAGGGGTACTATGGCTACACCTTC. Residues: CASSQSQGYYGYTF. Together with reference TRBV14 and TRBJ1-2, the CDR3 gives the full variable domain: EAGVTQFPSHSVIEKGQTVTLRCDPISGHDNLYWYRRVMGKEIKFLLHFVKESKQDESGMPNNRFLAERTGGTYSTLKVQPAELEDSGVYFCASSQSQGYYGYTFGSGTRLTVV.